One and the same sample provided the 15 T cell receptor beta chains below, sequenced in a study of T-cell reconstitution after alpha-beta-depleted transplantation in children. A TCRbeta library incorporating unique molecular identifiers was prepared. TCRdb fed the PCR reads into MiXCR, producing one record per CDR3 protein. The table shows under 850,000 distinct CDR3 sequences, with around 13% occurring only once. Here the sequenced sample was PBMCs, taken before TCRalphabeta/CD19-depleted stem cell transplant. The receptors here all came from a girl aged 2 to 9 with congenital amegakaryocytic thrombocytopenia, due to receive a stem cell transplant.

The sample holds many counts of this clonotype. V and J are TRBV28 and TRBJ2-3, with D perhaps matching TRBD1 (6 bases). Germline lookup yields CDR1 MDHEN and CDR2 SYDVKM. The CDR3 contains 18 residues. Trimming removed 2 bases from V and 4 bases from J, with 22 bases in between. The CDR3 bases are TGTGCCAGCAGTTTACCGGAAGCGGTACGGACAGCTCCAGATACGCAGTATTTT. This translates into CASSLPEAVRTAPDTQYF.

The sample holds a few counts of this clonotype. The chain couples TRBV4-2 to TRBJ2-7, with 8 bases fitting TRBD1. V shed 1 base and J 3 bases; nucleotides not matched to a gene: 5. Germline assignment: CDR1 LGHNA and CDR2 YNFKEQ. This CDR3 spans 15 amino acids. DNA for the CDR3: TGTGCCAGCAGCCAAGCGGGACAGGATTACTACGAGCAGTACTTC. Encoded protein: CASSQAGQDYYEQYF.

CDR3 sequence (DNA): TGCGCCAGCAGCCAAGATGGAAGGGGGAGAGAGACCCAGTACTTC. It encodes CASSQDGRGRETQYF. The gene calls are TRBV4-1 and TRBJ2-5, with D tentatively TRBD1 (6 bases). The germline V gene has CDR1 MGHRA and CDR2 YSYEKL. Trimming took off 0 bases at V and 4 bases at J, with 12 bases between the two ends. This CDR3 is built from 15 residues.

The chain is built from TRBV9 and TRBJ2-7; 10 bases map to TRBD1. Unmatched junction bases numbered 19, after V lost 3 bases and J lost 7 bases. The germline V gene has CDR1 SGDLS and CDR2 YYNGEE. The CDR3 extends over 18 amino acids. The CDR3 loop is CASSGNAGDRGRVGEQYF. The DNA of the CDR3 is TGTGCCAGCAGCGGAAACGCGGGTGACAGGGGGCGGGTTGGAGAGCAGTACTTC.

This clonotype has at least ten counts. The rearrangement links TRBV12-5 to TRBJ2-2; 7 positions match TRBD1. The ends lost 3 bases at V and 3 bases at J; junction bases unmatched: 7. The CDR3 length is 16 residues. The germline V gene has CDR1 LGHNT and CDR2 FRNRAP. The CDR3 sequence is CASGLLLTGDTGELFF. CDR3 DNA: TGTGCTAGTGGTTTACTTTTAACAGGGGACACCGGGGAGCTGTTTTTT.

This clonotype occurred many times. The chain uses TRBV12-3 or TRBV12-4 and TRBJ2-2; 8 bases align to TRBD2. J lost 7 bases, V lost 2 bases, and 6 bases had no gene match. This CDR3 is 15 amino acids long. The CDR3 region has the DNA TGTGCCAGCAGTTTATTCGGGAGGGAGTTCGGGGAGCTGTTTTTT. Its protein is CASSLFGREFGELFF.

The table lists this clonotype with many counts. V is TRBV6-1 and J is TRBJ2-2; 14 nucleotides line up with TRBD2. The CDR3 has 16 residues. Germline CDR1 is MNHNS and CDR2 is SASEGT. The J segment lost 5 bases and the V segment lost 6 bases, leaving 5 bases of the junction unmatched. In nucleotides, the CDR3 is TGTGCCAGCAGCCGACTAGCGGGAGGGGATACCGGGGAGCTGTTTTTT. It encodes CASSRLAGGDTGELFF.

The chain joins TRBV29-1 to TRBJ1-5; unclear D gene. The CDR3 contains 16 residues. The germline CDR1 and CDR2 sequences are SQVTM and ANQGSEA. The V gene lost 4 bases and the J gene lost 0 bases, with 16 bases spanning the gap. CDR3 bases: TGCAGCGTTGTGCTTTCGGGCAGCTATAGCAATCAGCCCCAGCATTTT. Translated: CSVVLSGSYSNQPQHF.

This clonotype was seen more than once but under ten times. The chain combines TRBV6-1 with TRBJ1-3; D ambiguous. V lost 7 bases and J 0 bases, leaving 7 bases between the germline ends. Germline lookup yields CDR1 MNHNS and CDR2 SASEGT. The CDR3 has 13 residues. This chain's CDR3 is CASIPSSGNTIYF. In nucleotides, the CDR3 is TGTGCCAGCATCCCTAGCTCTGGAAACACCATATATTTT.

This clonotype was picked up many times. V and J are TRBV12-3 or TRBV12-4 and TRBJ1-3; no reliable D call. CDR3 length: 16 amino acids. V was trimmed by 0 bases and J by 0 bases, leaving 9 bases between them. In DNA, the CDR3 is TGTGCCAGCAGTTTAGCACCTACTCCCTCTGGAAACACCATATATTTT. Its protein product is CASSLAPTPSGNTIYF.

The sample holds many counts of this clonotype. The chain joins TRBV20-1 to TRBJ2-3; 9 bases align to TRBD2. V was pared by 5 bases and J by 0 bases, with 15 bases of the junction left unmatched. Germline V gene sequence: CDR1 DFQATT, CDR2 SNEGSKA (reference sequence). The CDR3 loop spans 18 amino acids. The CDR3 bases are TGCAGTGCTCCCGGGTTAGCGGGGGCTTTTACTAGCACAGATACGCAGTATTTT. Its translation: CSAPGLAGAFTSTDTQYF.

This clonotype was recorded at least ten times. The rearrangement uses TRBV20-1 and TRBJ2-1; TRBD2 might be the D (6 bases). CDR3 length: 15 residues. The germline V gene has CDR1 DFQATT and CDR2 SNEGSKA (reference sequence). Trimming took off 5 bases at V and 0 bases at J, with 14 bases between the two ends. The DNA of the CDR3 is TGCAGTGCTTGCCGGGACTCTTGCTCCTACAATGAGCAGTTCTTC. It codes for CSACRDSCSYNEQFF.

The sample holds many counts of this clonotype. The rearrangement uses TRBV12-3 or TRBV12-4 and TRBJ1-2; D uncertain. The CDR3 extends over 12 amino acids. V was clipped by 3 bases and J by 2 bases, with 4 bases between them. The CDR3, as DNA: TGTGCCAGCAGTTTGAGGAACTATGGCTACACCTTC. This codes for CASSLRNYGYTF.

This clonotype was observed at least ten times. V gene TRBV29-1 combines with J gene TRBJ2-3; D gene ambiguous. The V end was cut by 5 bases, the J end by 5 bases, with 8 bases between. Per germline, CDR1 SQVTM and CDR2 ANQGSEA. This CDR3 has 11 residues. This CDR3 reads CSVKALDTQYF. In DNA form, the CDR3 reads TGCAGCGTTAAAGCCTTAGATACGCAGTATTTT.

This clonotype was found many times. The rearrangement joins TRBV11-2 to TRBJ2-5; D may be TRBD2 (6 bases). Germline V gene sequence: CDR1 SGHAT, CDR2 FQNNGV. The CDR3 extends over 11 amino acids. Trimming removed 5 bases at V and 7 bases at J, with 8 bases between. The CDR3 protein is CASSGRGTQYF. In DNA form, the CDR3 reads TGTGCCAGCAGCGGGCGGGGGACCCAGTACTTC.